Listed below are T cell receptor beta chains from one sample, sequenced in a study of CD8 T cells in ankylosing spondylitis. TCRdb re-derived calls from the 5' RACE reads in MiXCR, one entry per CDR3 protein. The sample lists around 230,000 distinct CDR3 sequences; roughly 8.6% were seen once. Material: blood, either unsorted or a sorted T cell fraction (not recorded which). The receptors derive from a male donor with ankylosing spondylitis or in good health (not recorded which). CDR3s include the opening cysteine and the closing phenylalanine or tryptophan. The order of the fields is J gene, V gene, clone size, D gene, CDR3 protein, CDR3 DNA. A D gene is named only where the DNA matches it firmly. Clone size is not always given. Where it is, it says once, few, many or a class for expanded clones.

TRBJ2-4 TRBV6-1 - - CASSRRVRGKNIQYF TGTGCCAGCAGCCGAAGGGTCAGGGGCAAAAACATTCAGTACTTC
TRBJ2-3 TRBV4-3 many TRBD2 CASSPTRLAGGPTQYF TGCGCCAGCAGCCCAACCAGACTAGCGGGAGGGCCGACGCAGTATTTT
TRBJ2-2 TRBV21-1 many - CASDPGQGNTGELFF TGTGCCAGCGATCCGGGACAGGGGAACACCGGGGAGCTGTTTTTT
TRBJ2-1 TRBV4-3 many - CASSQGRQTYNEQFF TGCGCCAGCAGCCAAGGACGGCAGACCTACAATGAGCAGTTCTTC
TRBJ2-3 TRBV7-2 many - CASSYDRGGTQYF TGTGCCAGCAGCTATGATAGGGGTGGCACGCAGTATTTT
TRBJ1-1 TRBV3-1 many - CASSQLGGNTEAFF TGTGCCAGCAGCCAATTGGGGGGGAACACTGAAGCTTTCTTT
TRBJ1-5 TRBV12-3/TRBV12-4 many - CASSPGTRSNQPQHF TGTGCCAGCAGCCCCGGGACAAGGAGCAATCAGCCCCAGCATTTT
TRBJ2-7 TRBV27 - TRBD1 CASSSLGQEQYF TGTGCCAGCAGTTCCTTGGGACAGGAGCAGTACTTC
TRBJ2-5 TRBV7-2 many - CASSLGKRETQYF TGTGCCAGCAGCTTGGGAAAGCGAGAGACCCAGTACTTC
TRBJ2-4 TRBV12-3/TRBV12-4 many - CASSFSSAKNIQYF TGTGCCAGCAGTTTCTCCTCAGCCAAAAACATTCAGTACTTC
TRBJ2-2 TRBV5-1 - TRBD1 CAKRRPGQGDTGELFF TGCGCCAAGAGGAGACCGGGACAGGGGGACACCGGGGAGCTGTTTTTT
TRBJ2-3 TRBV7-9 - - CASSSQGSTDTQYF TGTGCCAGCAGCTCTCAAGGTAGCACAGATACGCAGTATTTT